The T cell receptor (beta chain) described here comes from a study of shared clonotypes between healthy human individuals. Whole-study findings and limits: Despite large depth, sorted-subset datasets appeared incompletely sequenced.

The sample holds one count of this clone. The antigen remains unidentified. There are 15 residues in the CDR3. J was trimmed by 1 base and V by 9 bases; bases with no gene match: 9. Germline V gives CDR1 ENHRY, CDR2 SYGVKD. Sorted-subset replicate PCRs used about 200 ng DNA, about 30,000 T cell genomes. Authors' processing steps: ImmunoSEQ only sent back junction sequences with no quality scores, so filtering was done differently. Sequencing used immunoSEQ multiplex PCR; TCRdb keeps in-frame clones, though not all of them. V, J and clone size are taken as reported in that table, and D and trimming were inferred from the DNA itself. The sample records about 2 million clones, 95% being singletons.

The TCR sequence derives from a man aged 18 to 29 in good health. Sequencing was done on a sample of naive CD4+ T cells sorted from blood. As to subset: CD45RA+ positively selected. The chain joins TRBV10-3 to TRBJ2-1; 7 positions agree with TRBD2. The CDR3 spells CAISARGVSYNEQFF. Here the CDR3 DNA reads TGTGCCATATCGGCTCGGGGGGTGTCCTACAATGAGCAGTTCTTC.